This entry describes one TCR beta chain. Its antigen is not identified. V lost 4 bases to trimming and J lost 0 bases, with 18 bases between them. Looked up from germline, CDR1 is SGHRS and CDR2 is YFSETQ. The CDR3 covers 17 residues. Researchers ran the PCR with 60 Vbeta and 13 Jbeta primers. TCRdb keeps only in-frame clones here, not all; method: immunoSEQ multiplex PCR. The profile shows about 140,000 clones, 70% to 90% of them singletons. These data belong to a study of cytomegalovirus exposure and HLA in healthy donors. The study, taken as a whole, reports: About 87% or about 30% of the time was how often most TCR beta V segments were productive, according to an earlier analysis. In a later analysis, a missense DCLRE1C variant was linked to TCR beta V- and J-gene trimming.

This receptor was obtained from a woman aged 40 to 55 in good health and CMV-seronegative. The chain couples TRBV5-1 to TRBJ2-3; tentatively, D is TRBD2 (6 bases). The sequencing input was PBMCs. CDR3 protein: CASSHSIAEASTDTQYF. The CDR3 DNA sequence: TGCGCCAGCAGCCACTCAATAGCGGAAGCTAGCACAGATACGCAGTATTTT.